This entry lists 28 T cell receptor beta chains sequenced from one sample in a study of T cell therapy after organ transplantation. Sequencing used immunoSEQ multiplex PCR; TCRdb keeps in-frame clones, though not all of them. The table lists about 17,000 clones, about 85% of them singletons. Their specific antigens are unknown. Time point in this sample: 20-29 weeks after completion of therapy. The sample consisted of CD8+ T cells from blood, taken after autologous CMV-specific T cell therapy. These receptors came from a human patient who had received a solid organ transplant and had CMV disease. The graft donor may have contributed some T cells.

The rearrangement links TRBV4-3 to TRBJ2-3; D might be TRBD1 (5 bases). V lost 0 bases and J 2 bases, leaving 9 bases between the germline ends. Germline V gives CDR1 LGHNA, CDR2 YSLEER. There are 15 residues in the CDR3. The CDR3 protein is CASSQELQVTDTQYF. In nucleotides, the CDR3 is TGCGCCAGCAGCCAAGAATTACAGGTCACAGATACGCAGTATTTT.

The rearrangement joins TRBV6-5 to TRBJ2-3; 7 positions match TRBD2. V was clipped by 6 bases and J by 1 base; unmatched bases: 4. Germline V gives CDR1 MNHEY, CDR2 SVGAGI. The CDR3 is 14 amino acids. In nucleotides, the CDR3 is TGTGCCAGCAGCCGGGGGAGGGGCACAGATACGCAGTATTTT. Translation gives CASSRGRGTDTQYF.

This clone was counted a few times. The chain links TRBV4-2 to TRBJ2-7, with TRBD2 matching 10 bases. V lost 4 bases to trimming and J lost 5 bases; unmatched junction nucleotides: 11. CDR3 size: 16 residues. Germline lookup yields CDR1 LGHNA and CDR2 YNFKEQ. CDR3 amino acids: CASSPGTSAVGDEQYF. CDR3 coding DNA: TGTGCCAGCAGCCCCGGGACTAGCGCGGTTGGGGACGAGCAGTACTTC.

The V gene is TRBV6-6, the J gene TRBJ1-1; 8 bases are a match to TRBD1. The V and J ends lost 6 bases and 1 base, in that order; junction bases with no gene match: 4. The CDR3 has 14 amino acids. Germline V CDR1 and CDR2: MNHNY, SVGAGI (reference sequence). CDR3 region: CASSSGTGNTEAFF. The CDR3 DNA sequence: TGTGCCAGCAGCTCCGGGACAGGGAACACTGAAGCTTTCTTT.

V usage is TRBV6-5 and J usage is TRBJ2-7, with D perhaps TRBD1 or TRBD2 (5 bases each). Germline V gene lookup returns CDR1 MNHEY and CDR2 SVGAGI. V lost 6 bases and J lost 4, with 16 bases in between. This CDR3 is 14 amino acids long. The CDR3 loop is CASRNGGEGYEQYF. Written as DNA, the CDR3 is TGTGCCAGCAGGAATGGGGGTGAAGGATACGAGCAGTACTTC.

The chain recombines TRBV14 with TRBJ1-2; D unresolved. The ends were cut back, 3 bases at V and 7 bases at J, with 12 bases in the middle. Germline-derived CDR1 and CDR2 are SGHDN and FVKESK. CDR3 size: 13 residues. The CDR3 DNA reads as TGTGCCAGCAGCCAGTCGTCGAGCGGTGGCTACACCTTC. It specifies CASSQSSSGGYTF.

The chain is built from TRBV19 and TRBJ1-5; 7 bases line up with TRBD1. Germline CDR1 reads LNHDA; CDR2 reads SQIVND (reference sequence). The CDR3 loop spans 15 amino acids. With 4 bases clipped from V and 0 bases from J, the junction kept 3 bases outside the gene matches. CDR3 nucleotide sequence: TGTGCCAGTAGTACGACAGGGACTAGCAATCAGCCCCAGCATTTT. The encoded protein is CASSTTGTSNQPQHF.

This clone is a singleton in its sample. V gene TRBV4-1 combines with J gene TRBJ2-2; 13 bases are shared with TRBD2. V lost 1 base to trimming and J lost 4 bases; unmatched junction nucleotides: 3. The CDR3 totals 17 residues. From germline, CDR1 is MGHRA and CDR2 YSYEKL. CDR3 sequence reads: CASSQATSGRPTGELFF. As DNA, the CDR3 is TGCGCCAGCAGCCAAGCGACTAGCGGGAGGCCCACCGGGGAGCTGTTTTTT.

V and J are TRBV5-1 and TRBJ1-1, with 9 bases lining up with TRBD1. J was trimmed by 1 base and V by 4 bases; bases with no gene match: 2. CDR1 and CDR2 (germline): SGHRS, YFSETQ. CDR3 length: 14 residues. CDR3 in amino acids: CASSDRGRNTEAFF. DNA for the CDR3: TGCGCCAGCAGCGACAGGGGGAGGAACACTGAAGCTTTCTTT.

The DNA of the CDR3 is TGCGCCAGCAGCCAATCAGAGAATAGCAATCAGCCCCAGCATTTT. Translation gives CASSQSENSNQPQHF. The V and J genes are TRBV4-3 and TRBJ1-5, with D hard to call. Germline V gene sequence: CDR1 LGHNA, CDR2 YSLEER. Trimming removed 2 bases at V and 0 bases at J, with 8 bases between. The CDR3 sequence is 15 residues long.

The V and J genes are TRBV4-2 and TRBJ2-5; a possible D gene is TRBD1 (6 bases). This CDR3 is built from 18 residues. CDR1 is LGHNA and CDR2 is YNFKEQ in the germline V gene. V lost 0 bases and J 2 bases, leaving 19 bases between the germline ends. The CDR3 here is CASSQESGPRQVQETQYF. CDR3 DNA sequence: TGTGCCAGCAGCCAAGAGTCCGGCCCCAGACAGGTACAAGAGACCCAGTACTTC.

The chain links TRBV2 to TRBJ2-1; D remains ambiguous. The V end lost 3 bases, the J end lost 9 bases, and 9 bases lay between the germline ends. CDR1 and CDR2 from the germline V gene are SNHLY and FYNNEI. The CDR3 consists of 12 residues. CDR3 amino acids: CASSDSFREQFF. Here the CDR3 DNA reads TGTGCCAGCAGTGACAGTTTCCGTGAGCAGTTCTTC.

This chain uses TRBV19 with TRBJ2-7; 10 bases are a match to TRBD2. V dropped 1 base and J dropped 6; count of bases not matched to a gene: 6. The CDR3 extends over 15 amino acids. Germline loops: CDR1 LNHDA, CDR2 SQIVND (reference sequence). CDR3 nucleotides: TGTGCCAGTAGTATAGGTGCTAGCGGGAGAACCGAGCAGTACTTC. Encoded protein: CASSIGASGRTEQYF.

V usage is TRBV6-5 and J usage is TRBJ2-1; D call uncertain. The V gene's germline CDR1 is MNHEY and CDR2 SVGAGI. Trimming cost V 1 base and J 5 bases, with 6 bases left between them. The CDR3 spans 13 residues. The CDR3 DNA reads TGTGCCAGCAGTTACTTGGGTGACAATGAGCAGTTCTTC. Amino acid sequence: CASSYLGDNEQFF.

The CDR3 reads CASSYSLGNEQFF. The CDR3 region has the DNA TGTGCCAGCAGTTACTCGCTAGGGAATGAGCAGTTCTTC. The chain uses TRBV6-5 and TRBJ2-1; D uncertain. CDR3 size: 13 residues. V was shortened by 0 bases and J by 7 bases, with 7 bases between the two germline ends. CDR1 and CDR2 (germline): MNHEY, SVGAGI.

This sequence joins TRBV11-1 and TRBJ1-1; 7 positions match TRBD1. CDR1 is SGHAT and CDR2 is FQDESV in the germline V gene (reference sequence). V shed 6 bases and J 3 bases; nucleotides not matched to a gene: 13. This CDR3 has 16 residues. This CDR3 is CASSLRTDRVDTEAFF. The CDR3 DNA reads as TGTGCCAGCAGTTTACGTACCGACAGGGTTGACACTGAAGCTTTCTTT.

The chain employs TRBV2 and TRBJ1-5, with D unresolved. Per the germline V gene, CDR1 is SNHLY and CDR2 is FYNNEI. The CDR3 is 13 amino acids. Trimming took 3 bases from V and 4 from J, leaving 7 bases between them. The chain's CDR3 is CASSEAGNQPQHF. Written as DNA, the CDR3 is TGTGCCAGCAGTGAGGCCGGGAATCAGCCCCAGCATTTT.

This clone was detected only once. J is TRBJ2-7 and V is TRBV5-1; no clear D gene. The germline V gene has CDR1 SGHRS and CDR2 YFSETQ. V was cut by 0 bases and J by 0 bases, with 10 bases left in between. The CDR3 runs to 15 residues. CDR3 residues: CASSLGLASSYEQYF. The DNA for the CDR3 is TGCGCCAGCAGCTTGGGGTTAGCAAGCTCCTACGAGCAGTACTTC.

The chain is built from TRBV5-4 and TRBJ2-7, with 12 bases fitting TRBD2. Germline V lookup: CDR1 SGHNT, CDR2 YYREEE (reference sequence). Trimming took 2 bases from V and 6 from J; bases not matched to a gene: 3. This CDR3 has 14 amino acids. The CDR3 loop reads CASSFLAGGGEQYF. The CDR3 coding sequence is TGTGCCAGCAGCTTCCTAGCGGGAGGGGGCGAGCAGTACTTC.

The chain has TRBV7-6 and TRBJ2-2, with a tentative D call TRBD2 (6 bases). Trimming removed 5 bases from V and 1 base from J, with 17 bases in between. This CDR3 contains 17 residues. The germline gives CDR1 SGHVS, CDR2 FNYEAQ. The CDR3, as DNA: TGTGCCAGCAGCCCCCTAGTGGCGGGACTGAACACCGGGGAGCTGTTTTTT. Its translation is CASSPLVAGLNTGELFF.

Only a few counts were recorded for this clone. The chain employs TRBV29-1 and TRBJ1-1; D is unclear. CDR3 length equals 13 residues. Trimming removed 7 bases from V and 1 base from J, with 13 bases in between. Germline V gives CDR1 SQVTM, CDR2 ANQGSEA. The CDR3 loop reads CSEIPAQNTEAFF. In DNA, the CDR3 is TGCAGCGAAATTCCTGCTCAGAACACTGAAGCTTTCTTT.

The genes are TRBV7-8 and TRBJ1-5; 7 bases fit TRBD1. The germline gives CDR1 SGHVS, CDR2 FQNEAQ. After removal of 6 bases from V and 5 bases from J, the junction contained 7 bases not matched to a gene. The CDR3 is 14 residues long. This CDR3 reads CASSQDRSDQPQHF. Here the CDR3 DNA reads TGTGCCAGCAGTCAGGACAGGAGTGATCAGCCCCAGCATTTT.

The J gene is TRBJ2-7, the V gene TRBV5-1, with D perhaps TRBD1 (5 bases). Between the trimmed V and J ends, which lost 0 bases and 1 base, there was a span of 17 bases. CDR1 SGHRS and CDR2 YFSETQ come from the germline V gene. This CDR3 is built from 17 residues. In nucleotides, the CDR3 is TGCGCCAGCAGCTTGGACCGTCCAGGCAGGGCGTCCTACGAGCAGTACTTC. Amino acid sequence: CASSLDRPGRASYEQYF.

This clone was counted only a few times. V usage is TRBV27 and J usage is TRBJ1-5; 9 bases map to TRBD1. CDR3 length: 13 residues. Germline lookup yields CDR1 MNHEY and CDR2 SMNVEV (reference sequence). V shed 6 bases and J 5 bases; nucleotides not matched to a gene: 2. The CDR3 reads CASRRTGDQPQHF. The CDR3 DNA reads as TGTGCCAGCAGACGGACAGGGGATCAGCCCCAGCATTTT.

The V call is TRBV9, the J call TRBJ2-7; D not certain. Trimming took 4 bases from V and 0 from J, leaving 11 bases between them. The CDR3 is 14 amino acids. The germline V gene has CDR1 SGDLS and CDR2 YYNGEE. The CDR3 DNA reads TGTGCCAGCAGCAATTCCGAACCCTCCTACGAGCAGTACTTC. It yields the protein CASSNSEPSYEQYF.

J is TRBJ1-2 and V is TRBV19; 7 positions agree with TRBD1. The length of the CDR3 is 14 residues. J lost 7 bases, V lost 7 bases, and 12 bases had no gene match. Germline-derived CDR1 and CDR2 are LNHDA and SQIVND (reference sequence). CDR3 in amino acids: CASKGGRGLGGYTF. In nucleotides, the CDR3 is TGTGCCAGTAAAGGGGGCAGGGGCCTAGGTGGCTACACCTTC.

This chain links TRBV9 with TRBJ1-3; TRBD1 is a possible D gene (6 bases). There are 14 residues in the CDR3. Germline assignment: CDR1 SGDLS and CDR2 YYNGEE. Trimming pared 5 bases from V and 4 bases from J, leaving 13 bases between. The CDR3 DNA reads as TGTGCCAGCAGTCCTTCTAGGGGGGGAAACACCATATATTTT. This encodes CASSPSRGGNTIYF.

The J gene is TRBJ2-5, the V gene TRBV12-2; the table's D call TRBD1 went unverified against the DNA. TRBV12-2 is classified as a pseudogene. The CDR3 covers 13 residues. CDR3 in DNA: TGTGCAAGTCGCTTAGCTAGGGGGGAGACCCAGTACTTC. Translating gives CASRLARGETQYF.